One sample yielded the 2 T cell receptor beta chains listed below, sequenced in a study of blood T cells in healthy people across ages. Through a sample-barcoded 5' primer and a J-beta primer mix, a second PCR was run for 7 to 11 cycles. TCRdb ran MiXCR on the 5' RACE reads and lists one entry per CDR3 protein. The sample lists some 900,000 distinct CDR3 sequences; more than 25% were seen once. The sample comprised blood. The receptor source for this set is a woman older than 75 in good health.

The genes are TRBV6-1 and TRBJ2-3, with 7 bases identical to TRBD2. There are 14 residues in the CDR3. V trimming: 0 bases; J trimming: 6 bases; junction bases outside the gene matches: 3. Germline CDR1 and CDR2: MNHNS and SASEGT. CDR3 amino acids: CASSEAGGMDTQYF. CDR3 coding DNA: TGTGCCAGCAGTGAAGCGGGGGGGATGGATACGCAGTATTTT.

Only a few counts were recorded for this clonotype. The CDR3 sequence: CASSLVARRQGDGYTF. Here the CDR3 DNA reads TGTGCCAGCAGCTTAGTAGCAAGGCGGCAGGGAGATGGCTACACCTTC. V is TRBV7-2 and J is TRBJ1-2, with D possibly TRBD1 on 5 matching bases. The CDR3 contains 16 residues. The V gene's germline CDR1 is SGHTA and CDR2 FQGNSA. The ends were cut back, 1 base at V and 6 bases at J, with 18 bases in the middle.